The clone carrying this T cell receptor beta chain was seen a few times. Antigen specificity is unknown. These data are taken from a study of beta chain features in type 1 diabetes. Study observations and caveats: Shortening of TCRB CDR3s, moderate but significant, appeared in all four CD4+ subsets of Type 1 diabetes patients. Possibly, sequencing cDNA over-represented cells that had high TCR expression levels.

Every bit of the isolated RNA underwent reverse transcription, so sequencing read expressed TCRB transcripts. Average reads for naive, central memory and regulatory T cell samples were around 4 million. Assay used: immunoSEQ multiplex PCR; TCRdb lists only in-frame clones, some missing. The table lists nearly 700,000 clones, 13% of them singletons, with less than 0.025% in the top ten. Trimming took off 4 bases at V and 4 bases at J, with 15 bases between the two ends. The CDR3 is 15 residues long. Germline V gene sequence: CDR1 SNHLY, CDR2 FYNNEI. The TCR sequence derives from a man aged 18-30 years with type 1 diabetes. The chain is built from TRBV2 and TRBJ2-3, with D possibly TRBD2 on 7 matching bases. Input material: naive CD4+ T cells from blood. In DNA, the CDR3 is TGTGCCAGCAGTGTAGAACGGGGGGCCCCAGATACGCAGTATTTT. Translation: CASSVERGAPDTQYF.